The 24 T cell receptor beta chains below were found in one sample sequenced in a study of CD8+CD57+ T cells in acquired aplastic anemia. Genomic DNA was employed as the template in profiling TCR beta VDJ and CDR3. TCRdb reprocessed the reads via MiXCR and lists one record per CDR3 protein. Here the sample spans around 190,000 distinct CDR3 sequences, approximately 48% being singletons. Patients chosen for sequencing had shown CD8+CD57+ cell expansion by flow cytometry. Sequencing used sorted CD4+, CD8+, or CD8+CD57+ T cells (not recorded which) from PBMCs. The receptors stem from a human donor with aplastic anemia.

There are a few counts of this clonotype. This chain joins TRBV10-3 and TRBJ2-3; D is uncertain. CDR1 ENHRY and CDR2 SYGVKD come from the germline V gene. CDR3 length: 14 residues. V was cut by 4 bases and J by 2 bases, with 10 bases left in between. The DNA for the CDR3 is TGTGCCATCAGTGCGAATCCTATCACAGATACGCAGTATTTT. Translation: CAISANPITDTQYF.

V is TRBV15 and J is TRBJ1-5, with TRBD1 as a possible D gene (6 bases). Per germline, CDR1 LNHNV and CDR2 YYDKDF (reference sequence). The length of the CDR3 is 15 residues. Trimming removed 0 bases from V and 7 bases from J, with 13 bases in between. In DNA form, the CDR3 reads TGTGCCACCAGCAGAGATCGTTACAGGGAGCAGCCCCAGCATTTT. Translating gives CATSRDRYREQPQHF.

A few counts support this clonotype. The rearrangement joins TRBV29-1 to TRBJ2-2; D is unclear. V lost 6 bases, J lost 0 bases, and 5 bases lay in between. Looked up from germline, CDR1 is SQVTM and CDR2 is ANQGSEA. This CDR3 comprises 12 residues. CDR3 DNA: TGCAGCGTAGCCGCGAACACCGGGGAGCTGTTTTTT. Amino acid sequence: CSVAANTGELFF.

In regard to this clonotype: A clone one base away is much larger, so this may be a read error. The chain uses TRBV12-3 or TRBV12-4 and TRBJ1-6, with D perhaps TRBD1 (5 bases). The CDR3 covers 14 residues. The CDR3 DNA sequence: TGTGCCAGCGGGGCCAGCTCCTATAATTCAACCCTCCACTTT. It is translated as CASGASSYNSTLHF.

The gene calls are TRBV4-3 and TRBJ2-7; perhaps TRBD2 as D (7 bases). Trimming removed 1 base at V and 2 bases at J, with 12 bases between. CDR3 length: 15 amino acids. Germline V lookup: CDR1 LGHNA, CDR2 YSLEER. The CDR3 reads CASSQGSGTTYEQYF. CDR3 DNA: TGCGCCAGCAGCCAAGGAAGCGGGACAACCTACGAGCAGTACTTC.

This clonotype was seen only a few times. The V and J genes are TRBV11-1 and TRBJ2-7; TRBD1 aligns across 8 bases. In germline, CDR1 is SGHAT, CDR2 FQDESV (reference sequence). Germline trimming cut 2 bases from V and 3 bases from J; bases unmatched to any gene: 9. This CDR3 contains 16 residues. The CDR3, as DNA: TGTGCCAGCAGCTTACCCAGGACAGGGCTTAGCTACGAGCAGTACTTC. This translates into CASSLPRTGLSYEQYF.

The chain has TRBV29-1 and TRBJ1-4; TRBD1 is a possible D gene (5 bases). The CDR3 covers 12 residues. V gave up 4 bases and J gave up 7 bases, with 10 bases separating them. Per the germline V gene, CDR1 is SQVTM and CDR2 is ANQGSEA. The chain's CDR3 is CSVGRQGEKLFF. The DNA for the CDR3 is TGCAGCGTTGGTCGCCAGGGTGAAAAACTGTTTTTT.

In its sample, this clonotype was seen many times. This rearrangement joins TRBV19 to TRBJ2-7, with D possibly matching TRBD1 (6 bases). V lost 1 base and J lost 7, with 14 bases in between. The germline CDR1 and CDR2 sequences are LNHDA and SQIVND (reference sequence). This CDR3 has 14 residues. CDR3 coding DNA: TGTGCCAGTAGTATAGTGGACAGCCGGAGGGAGCAGTACTTC. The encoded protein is CASSIVDSRREQYF. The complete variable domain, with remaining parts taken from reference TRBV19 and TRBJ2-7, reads DGGITQSPKYLFRKEGQNVTLSCEQNLNHDAMYWYRQDPGQGLRLIYYSQIVNDFQKGDIAEGYSVSREKKESFPLTVTSAQKNPTAFYLCASSIVDSRREQYFGPGTRLTVT.

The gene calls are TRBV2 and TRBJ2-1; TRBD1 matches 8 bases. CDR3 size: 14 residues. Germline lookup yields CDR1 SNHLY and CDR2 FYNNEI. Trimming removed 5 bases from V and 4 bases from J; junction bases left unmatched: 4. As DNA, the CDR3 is TGTGCCAGCAGTCGCCAGGGGGCTTACAATGAGCAGTTCTTC. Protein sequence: CASSRQGAYNEQFF.

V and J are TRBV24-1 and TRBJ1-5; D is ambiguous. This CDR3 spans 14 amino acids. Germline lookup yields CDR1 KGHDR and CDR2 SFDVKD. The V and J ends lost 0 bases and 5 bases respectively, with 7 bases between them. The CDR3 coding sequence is TGTGCCACCAGTGATTTGCATCCGGATCAGCCCCAGCATTTT. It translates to CATSDLHPDQPQHF.

The CDR3 sequence is CSARPMQTQYF. As DNA, the CDR3 is TGCAGTGCTAGACCAATGCAGACCCAGTACTTC. The chain links TRBV20-1 to TRBJ2-5; unclear D gene. Germline V gene sequence: CDR1 DFQATT, CDR2 SNEGSKA (reference sequence). V was cut by 2 bases and J by 6 bases, with 7 bases left in between. This CDR3 is built from 11 residues.

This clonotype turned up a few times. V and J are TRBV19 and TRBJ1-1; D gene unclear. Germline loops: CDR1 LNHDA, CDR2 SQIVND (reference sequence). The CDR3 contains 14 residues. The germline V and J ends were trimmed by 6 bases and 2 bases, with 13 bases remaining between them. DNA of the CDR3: TGTGCCAGTAGCACCGTTCGATCAAACACTGAAGCTTTCTTT. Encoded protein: CASSTVRSNTEAFF.

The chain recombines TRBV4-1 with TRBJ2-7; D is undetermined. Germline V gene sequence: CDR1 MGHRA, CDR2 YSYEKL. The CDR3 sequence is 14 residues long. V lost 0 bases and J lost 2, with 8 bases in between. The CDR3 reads CASSQDPGAYEQYF. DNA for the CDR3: TGCGCCAGCAGCCAAGACCCAGGTGCCTACGAGCAGTACTTC.

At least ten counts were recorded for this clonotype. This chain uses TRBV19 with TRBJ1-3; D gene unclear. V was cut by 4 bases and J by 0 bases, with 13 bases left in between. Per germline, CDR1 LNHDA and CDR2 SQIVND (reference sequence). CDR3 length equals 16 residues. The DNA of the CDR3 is TGTGCCAGTAGTACCTATCTCGGAAGCTCTGGAAACACCATATATTTT. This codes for CASSTYLGSSGNTIYF. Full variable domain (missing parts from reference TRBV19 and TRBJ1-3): DGGITQSPKYLFRKEGQNVTLSCEQNLNHDAMYWYRQDPGQGLRLIYYSQIVNDFQKGDIAEGYSVSREKKESFPLTVTSAQKNPTAFYLCASSTYLGSSGNTIYFGEGSWLTVV.

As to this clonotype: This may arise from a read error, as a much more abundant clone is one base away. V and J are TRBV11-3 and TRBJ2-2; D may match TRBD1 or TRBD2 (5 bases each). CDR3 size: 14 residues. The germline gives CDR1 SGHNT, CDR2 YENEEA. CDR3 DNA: TGTGCCAGCAGCCCAGGCCCAGGGATCGGGGAGCTGTCTTTT. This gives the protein CASSPGPGIGELSF.

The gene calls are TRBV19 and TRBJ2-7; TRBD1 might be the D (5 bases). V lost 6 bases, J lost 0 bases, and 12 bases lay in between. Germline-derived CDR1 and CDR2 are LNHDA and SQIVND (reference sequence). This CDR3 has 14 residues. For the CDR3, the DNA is TGTGCCAGTAGGAAGGGGTCGGACTCCTACGAGCAGTACTTC. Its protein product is CASRKGSDSYEQYF.

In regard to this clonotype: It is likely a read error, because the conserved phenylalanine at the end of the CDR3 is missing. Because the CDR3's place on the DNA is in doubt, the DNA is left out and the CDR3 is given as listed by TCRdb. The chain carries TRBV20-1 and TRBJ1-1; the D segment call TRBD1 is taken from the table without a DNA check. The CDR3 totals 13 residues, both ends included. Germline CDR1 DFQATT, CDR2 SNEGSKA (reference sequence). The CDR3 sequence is CSARHRPGPEVFL.

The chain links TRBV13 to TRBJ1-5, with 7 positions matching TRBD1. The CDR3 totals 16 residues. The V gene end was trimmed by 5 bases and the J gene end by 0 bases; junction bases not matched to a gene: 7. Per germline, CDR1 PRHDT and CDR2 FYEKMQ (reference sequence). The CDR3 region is CASSPGTAYSNQPQHF. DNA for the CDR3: TGTGCCAGCAGCCCCGGGACAGCCTATAGCAATCAGCCCCAGCATTTT.

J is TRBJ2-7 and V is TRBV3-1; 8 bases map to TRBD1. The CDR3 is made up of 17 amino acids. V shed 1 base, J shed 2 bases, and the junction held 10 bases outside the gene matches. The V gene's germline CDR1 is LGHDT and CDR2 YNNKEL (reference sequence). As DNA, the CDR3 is TGTGCCAGCAGCCAAGGGTGGACAGGGCCTAACCCCTACGAGCAGTACTTC. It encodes CASSQGWTGPNPYEQYF.

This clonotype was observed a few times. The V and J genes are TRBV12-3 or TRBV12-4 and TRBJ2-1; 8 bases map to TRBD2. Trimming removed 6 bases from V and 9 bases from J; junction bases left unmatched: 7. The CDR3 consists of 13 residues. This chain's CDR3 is CASSHGGAGEQFF. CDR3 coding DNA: TGTGCCAGCAGCCACGGGGGGGCCGGTGAGCAGTTCTTC.

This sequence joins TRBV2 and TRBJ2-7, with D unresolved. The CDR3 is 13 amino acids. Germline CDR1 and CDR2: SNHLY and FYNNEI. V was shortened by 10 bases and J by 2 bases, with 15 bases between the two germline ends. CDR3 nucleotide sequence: TGTGCCACCGGCCTACGGCCCACCTACGAGCAGTACTTC. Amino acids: CATGLRPTYEQYF. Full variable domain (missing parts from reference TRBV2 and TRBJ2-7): EPEVTQTPSHQVTQMGQEVILRCVPISNHLYFYWYRQILGQKVEFLVSFYNNEISEKSEIFDDQFSVERPDGSNFTLKIRSTKLEDSAMYFCATGLRPTYEQYFGPGTRLTVT.

This CDR3 reads CASSRDRDRVYEQYF. CDR3 nucleotide sequence: TGTGCCAGCAGCCGAGACCGGGACAGGGTCTACGAGCAGTACTTC. The rearrangement links TRBV7-9 to TRBJ2-7; 9 nucleotides align to TRBD1. Germline lookup yields CDR1 SEHNR and CDR2 FQNEAQ (reference sequence). This CDR3 spans 15 amino acids. V was pared by 5 bases and J by 3 bases, with 8 bases of the junction left unmatched.

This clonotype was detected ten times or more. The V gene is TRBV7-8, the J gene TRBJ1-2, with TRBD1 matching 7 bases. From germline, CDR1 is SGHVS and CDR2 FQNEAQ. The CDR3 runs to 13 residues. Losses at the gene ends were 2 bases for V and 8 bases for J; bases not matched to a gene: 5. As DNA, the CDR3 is TGTGCCAGCAGCTTAAAGGGGGCTGGGGGCTACACCTTC. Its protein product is CASSLKGAGGYTF.

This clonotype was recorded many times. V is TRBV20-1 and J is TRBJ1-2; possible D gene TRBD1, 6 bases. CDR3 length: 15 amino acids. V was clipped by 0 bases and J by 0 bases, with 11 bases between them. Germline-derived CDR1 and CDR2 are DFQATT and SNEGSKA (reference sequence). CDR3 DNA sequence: TGCAGTGCTAGAGATCCCAGGGGTTCTAACTATGGCTACACCTTC. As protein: CSARDPRGSNYGYTF.